Listed below are T cell receptor beta chains from one sample, sequenced in a study of identical twins. TCRdb re-analysed the 5' RACE reads in MiXCR, keeping a single row per CDR3 protein. The table lists roughly 540,000 distinct CDR3 sequences, around 20% of them singletons, with about 0.91% in the top ten. These same data were also listed under a study on T cells expressing NK-cell markers.

Material for sequencing was CD4+ T cells sorted from blood. These receptors all stem from a woman younger than 35 in good health. Each CDR3 is given with its conserved first and last residue. Fields, in order: V gene, J gene, D gene, clone size, CDR3 protein, CDR3 DNA. A D gene is named only where the DNA matches it firmly. Clone size is given for some rows only: seen once, a few or many times, or a class if the clone is expanded.

>TRBV20-1|TRBJ2-3|TRBD1|few
CSAGARDRVWGTQYF
TGCAGTGCTGGGGCACGGGACAGGGTTTGGGGTACGCAGTATTTT
>TRBV15|TRBJ1-5|.|few
CATSRENAYSNQPQHF
TGTGCCACCAGCAGAGAGAACGCATATAGCAATCAGCCCCAGCATTTT
>TRBV20-1|TRBJ1-2|TRBD1|.
CSARDTGGMDYGYTF
TGCAGTGCTAGGGATACAGGGGGCATGGACTATGGCTACACCTTC
>TRBV12-3/TRBV12-4|TRBJ1-2|TRBD1|few
CASRPTGGYLLGYTF
TGTGCCAGCAGGCCGACAGGGGGCTATCTCCTCGGCTACACCTTC
>TRBV7-9|TRBJ1-1|.|few
CASSFPGEAFF
TGTGCCAGCAGCTTTCCTGGAGAAGCTTTCTTT
>TRBV11-2|TRBJ2-5|TRBD2|few
CASSFWTSGSHGETQYF
TGTGCCAGCAGCTTTTGGACTAGCGGGAGCCACGGGGAGACCCAGTACTTC
>TRBV12-3/TRBV12-4|TRBJ2-1|.|.
CASRDSGRPNEQFF
TGTGCCAGCAGGGACAGCGGTCGGCCCAATGAGCAGTTCTTC
>TRBV20-1|TRBJ2-2|.|.
CSAHLAELGTGELFF
TGCAGTGCTCATTTAGCGGAGTTGGGGACCGGGGAGCTGTTTTTT
>TRBV12-3/TRBV12-4|TRBJ1-1|.|.
CASRGPGTEAFF
TGTGCCAGCAGGGGGCCTGGCACTGAAGCTTTCTTT
>TRBV20-1|TRBJ2-5|.|.
CSATSDGRETQYF
TGCAGTGCCACGTCGGACGGTAGAGAGACCCAGTACTTC
>TRBV7-9|TRBJ1-3|.|few
CASSFRIGNTIYF
TGTGCCAGCAGCTTCCGAATTGGAAACACCATATATTTT
>TRBV7-9|TRBJ2-3|.|.
CASSRDGDTQYF
TGTGCCAGCAGCCGGGACGGAGATACGCAGTATTTT
>TRBV7-9|TRBJ1-2|.|few
CASSFPRVGISGYTF
TGTGCCAGCAGCTTCCCCCGGGTCGGGATCAGCGGCTACACCTTC
>TRBV7-2|TRBJ2-3|.|.
CASSSVGYADTQYF
TGTGCCAGCAGCTCCGTGGGGTACGCAGATACGCAGTATTTT
>TRBV20-1|TRBJ2-3|.|.
CSAQPSYSTDTQYF
TGCAGTGCTCAGCCGAGCTATAGCACAGATACGCAGTATTTT
>TRBV18|TRBJ2-7|TRBD2|once
CASSPGSSGRLYEQYF
TGTGCCAGCTCACCAGGTTCTAGCGGCAGGCTCTACGAGCAGTACTTC
>TRBV7-2|TRBJ1-4|TRBD1|.
CASSSDRGSEKLFF
TGTGCCAGCAGCTCGGACAGGGGGAGTGAAAAACTGTTTTTT
>TRBV12-3/TRBV12-4|TRBJ2-4|TRBD2|.
CASSPGRRNIQYF
TGTGCCAGCAGTCCCGGGAGGCGGAACATTCAGTACTTC
>TRBV12-3/TRBV12-4|TRBJ1-2|.|.
CASSLAEDYGYTF
TGTGCCAGCAGTTTAGCAGAGGACTATGGCTACACCTTC
>TRBV5-6|TRBJ2-4|.|.
CASSLIRDNKNIQYF
TGTGCCAGCAGCTTGATCCGGGACAACAAAAACATTCAGTACTTC
>TRBV20-1|TRBJ2-7|.|.
CSAAGKATEQYF
TGCAGTGCTGCCGGAAAGGCCACCGAGCAGTACTTC
>TRBV29-1|TRBJ1-1|TRBD1|.
CSAGTAEAFF
TGCAGCGCCGGGACAGCTGAAGCTTTCTTT
>TRBV30|TRBJ1-2|.|.
CAWSVQWGGGYTF
TGTGCCTGGAGTGTACAGTGGGGTGGAGGCTACACCTTC
>TRBV12-3/TRBV12-4|TRBJ2-1|.|.
CASSLGQVGEQFF
TGTGCCAGCAGTTTAGGGCAGGTTGGGGAGCAGTTCTTC
>TRBV9|TRBJ2-7|.|.
CASSVDAVSYEQYF
TGTGCCAGCAGCGTAGACGCGGTCTCCTACGAGCAGTACTTC
>TRBV29-1|TRBJ2-3|.|few
CSVGVVGKSTDTQYF
TGCAGCGTTGGTGTGGTTGGGAAAAGCACAGATACGCAGTATTTT
>TRBV29-1|TRBJ2-3|.|few
CSATGLLTDTQYF
TGCAGCGCTACGGGACTCCTCACAGATACGCAGTATTTT
>TRBV9|TRBJ2-3|.|.
CASSVAAEGGDTQYF
TGTGCCAGCAGCGTAGCGGCGGAGGGGGGAGATACGCAGTATTTT
>TRBV20-1|TRBJ2-1|.|.
CSAHGRESYNEQFF
TGCAGTGCTCATGGCCGTGAGTCCTACAATGAGCAGTTCTTC
>TRBV20-1|TRBJ2-2|TRBD2|few
CSARDVGRTGELFF
TGCAGTGCTAGAGATGTCGGGAGGACCGGGGAGCTGTTTTTT
>TRBV6-6|TRBJ2-7|.|few
CASGTGTSYEQYF
TGTGCCAGCGGGACCGGGACCTCATACGAGCAGTACTTC
>TRBV12-3/TRBV12-4|TRBJ2-7|.|many
CASSLKRAHEQYF
TGTGCCAGCAGTTTAAAGCGGGCCCACGAGCAGTACTTC
>TRBV11-2|TRBJ2-3|.|many
CASSLLRVADTQYF
TGTGCCAGCAGCTTACTCCGGGTGGCGGATACGCAGTATTTT
>TRBV5-1|TRBJ2-4|TRBD1|many
CASSSGQVNIQYF
TGCGCCAGCAGCTCCGGACAGGTTAACATTCAGTACTTC
>TRBV12-3/TRBV12-4|TRBJ2-1|TRBD2|.
CASSRGTSAYDEQFF
TGTGCCAGCAGCCGAGGCACTAGCGCCTACGATGAGCAGTTCTTC
>TRBV5-1|TRBJ1-3|.|many
CASSLGGISGNTIYF
TGCGCCAGCAGCTTAGGTGGGATCTCTGGAAACACCATATATTTT
>TRBV5-1|TRBJ1-4|TRBD1|many
CASSEQGGNEKLFF
TGCGCCAGCAGCGAACAGGGGGGGAATGAAAAACTGTTTTTT
>TRBV27|TRBJ2-7|.|.
CASSSTTDSYEQYF
TGTGCCAGCAGTTCCACAACCGACTCCTACGAGCAGTACTTC
>TRBV27|TRBJ2-2|.|.
CASSPTGIKGPGELFF
TGTGCCAGCAGTCCAACCGGGATCAAAGGGCCCGGGGAGCTGTTTTTT
>TRBV27|TRBJ2-1|.|few
CASSLIDPHKQFF
TGTGCCAGCAGTTTAATTGACCCCCACAAGCAGTTCTTC
>TRBV7-6|TRBJ2-1|.|few
CASSLALREQFF
TGTGCCAGCAGCTTAGCCCTCCGTGAGCAGTTCTTC
>TRBV10-3|TRBJ1-1|.|.
CATAKGYEAFF
TGTGCCACCGCAAAGGGGTATGAAGCTTTCTTT
>TRBV20-1|TRBJ1-2|TRBD1|few
CSAAGGGYGYTF
TGCAGTGCGGCAGGGGGAGGGTACGGCTACACCTTC
>TRBV12-3/TRBV12-4|TRBJ2-1|TRBD2|.
CASSFRMGGNEQFF
TGTGCCAGCAGTTTCCGTATGGGGGGGAATGAGCAGTTCTTC
>TRBV6-2/TRBV6-3|TRBJ2-2|.|many
CASSTPNTGELFF
TGTGCCAGCAGCACACCGAACACCGGGGAGCTGTTTTTT
>TRBV2|TRBJ1-1|.|.
CASGEVWDTEAFF
TGTGCCAGCGGAGAAGTTTGGGACACTGAAGCTTTCTTT
>TRBV20-1|TRBJ2-5|TRBD2|.
CSARDRSGGVFWETQYF
TGCAGTGCTAGAGATAGAAGCGGGGGGGTCTTTTGGGAGACCCAGTACTTC